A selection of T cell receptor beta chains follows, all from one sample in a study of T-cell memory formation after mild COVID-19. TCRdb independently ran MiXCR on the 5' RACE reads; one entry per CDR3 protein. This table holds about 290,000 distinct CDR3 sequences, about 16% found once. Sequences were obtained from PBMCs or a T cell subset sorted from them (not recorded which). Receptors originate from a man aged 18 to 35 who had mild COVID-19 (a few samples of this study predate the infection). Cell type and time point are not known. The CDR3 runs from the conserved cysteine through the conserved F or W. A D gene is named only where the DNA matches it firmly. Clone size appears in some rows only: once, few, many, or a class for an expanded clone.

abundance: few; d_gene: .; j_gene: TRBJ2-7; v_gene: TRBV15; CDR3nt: TGTGCCACCAGCAGAGATCGGGCTATATCTACCTACGAGCAGTACTTC; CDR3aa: CATSRDRAISTYEQYF
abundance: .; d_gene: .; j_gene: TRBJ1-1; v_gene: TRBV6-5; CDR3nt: TGTGCCAGCAGTTACCCGTCCGGACCGAACACTGAAGCTTTCTTT; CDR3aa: CASSYPSGPNTEAFF
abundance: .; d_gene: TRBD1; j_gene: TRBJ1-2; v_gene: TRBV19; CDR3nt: TGTGCCAGTAGCTCTGGGACAGTGCGTGGCTACACCTTC; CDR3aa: CASSSGTVRGYTF
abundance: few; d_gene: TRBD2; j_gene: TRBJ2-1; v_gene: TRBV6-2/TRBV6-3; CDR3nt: TGTGCCAGCAGTTGGCGGGGGAGCTCCTACAATGAGCAGTTCTTC; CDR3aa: CASSWRGSSYNEQFF
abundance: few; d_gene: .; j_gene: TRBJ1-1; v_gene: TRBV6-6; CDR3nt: TGTGCCAGCAGTTACCAAGGAGTTAACACTGAAGCTTTCTTT; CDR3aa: CASSYQGVNTEAFF
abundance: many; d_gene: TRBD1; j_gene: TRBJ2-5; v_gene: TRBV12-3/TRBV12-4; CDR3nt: TGTGCCAGCAGTTTGGACAGGAGCCAAGAGACCCAGTACTTC; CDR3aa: CASSLDRSQETQYF
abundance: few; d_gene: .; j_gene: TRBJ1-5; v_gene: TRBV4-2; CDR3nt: TGTGCCAGCAGCCAAGAATTCTCAGGGAACCAGCCCCAGCATTTT; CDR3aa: CASSQEFSGNQPQHF
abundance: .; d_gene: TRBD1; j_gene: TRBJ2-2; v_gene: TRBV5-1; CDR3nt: TGCGCCAGCAGCTCCGGGACAGGGGAATTTGGGGAGCTGTTTTTT; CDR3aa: CASSSGTGEFGELFF
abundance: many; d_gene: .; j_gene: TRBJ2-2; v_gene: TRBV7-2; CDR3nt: TGTGCCAGCAGCCCAGACCCGGGGACGAACACCGGGGAGCTGTTTTTT; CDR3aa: CASSPDPGTNTGELFF
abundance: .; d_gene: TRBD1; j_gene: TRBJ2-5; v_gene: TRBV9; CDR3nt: TGTGCCAGCAGTTCCGGGACAGAAGAGACCCAGTACTTC; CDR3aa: CASSSGTEETQYF
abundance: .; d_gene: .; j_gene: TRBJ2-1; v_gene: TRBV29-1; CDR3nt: TGCAGCGTCGCGGGGGCTGGCTCCTACAATGAGCAGTTCTTC; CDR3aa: CSVAGAGSYNEQFF
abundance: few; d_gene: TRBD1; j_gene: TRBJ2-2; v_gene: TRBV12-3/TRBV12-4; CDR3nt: TGTGCCAGCAGTTTCCGACAGGGCGCCGGGGAGCTGTTTTTT; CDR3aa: CASSFRQGAGELFF
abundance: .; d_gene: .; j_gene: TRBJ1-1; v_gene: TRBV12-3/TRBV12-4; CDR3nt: TGTGCCAGCATGACCGGGACTTCCCGCCTCTTGAACACTGAAGCTTTCTTT; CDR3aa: CASMTGTSRLLNTEAFF
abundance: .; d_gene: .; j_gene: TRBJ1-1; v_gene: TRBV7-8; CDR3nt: TGTGCCAGCAGCTTAAAAGACAGGAACACTGAAGCTTTCTTT; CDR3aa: CASSLKDRNTEAFF
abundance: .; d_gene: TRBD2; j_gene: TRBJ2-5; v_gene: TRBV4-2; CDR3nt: TGTGCCAGCAGAGCTGCTCGGGGGGACGGGGAGACCCAGTACTTC; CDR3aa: CASRAARGDGETQYF
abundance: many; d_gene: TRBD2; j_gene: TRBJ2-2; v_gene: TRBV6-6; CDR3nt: TGTGCCAGCAGTTACGCAAGGGAGGGCGGGGAGCTGTTTTTT; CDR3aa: CASSYAREGGELFF
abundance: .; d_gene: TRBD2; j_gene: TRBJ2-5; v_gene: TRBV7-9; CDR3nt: TGTGCCAGCAGCGCCGGACTAGCGGAGCAAGAGACCCAGTACTTC; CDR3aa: CASSAGLAEQETQYF
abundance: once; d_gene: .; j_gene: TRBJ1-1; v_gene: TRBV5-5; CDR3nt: TGTGCCAGCCGTCCTGGGGGGGATAGCACTGAAGCTTTCTTT; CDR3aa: CASRPGGDSTEAFF
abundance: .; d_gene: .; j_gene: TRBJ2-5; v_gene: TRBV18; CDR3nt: TGTGCCAGCTCACCAGACTTGAGGGCGAGGGAGACCCAGTACTTC; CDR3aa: CASSPDLRARETQYF
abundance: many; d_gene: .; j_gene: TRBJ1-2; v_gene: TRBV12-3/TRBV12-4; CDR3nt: TGTGCCAGCAGCTATACCTCAGGGATGGGCTACACCTTC; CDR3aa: CASSYTSGMGYTF
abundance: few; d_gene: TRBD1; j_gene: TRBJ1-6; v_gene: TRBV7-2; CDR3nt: TGTGCCAGCACCCAGGGGGACAGAGAAAATTCACCCCTCCACTTT; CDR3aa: CASTQGDRENSPLHF
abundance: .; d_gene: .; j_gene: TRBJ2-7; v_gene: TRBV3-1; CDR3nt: TGTGCCAGCAGCCAAACGTTAGGCGAGCAGTACTTC; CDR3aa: CASSQTLGEQYF
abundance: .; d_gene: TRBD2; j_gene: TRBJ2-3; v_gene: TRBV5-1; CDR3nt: TGCGCCAGCAGCTCACCACCGACTAGCGGGGGGGCCGGAGTCTTGGATACGCAGTATTTT; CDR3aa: CASSSPPTSGGAGVLDTQYF
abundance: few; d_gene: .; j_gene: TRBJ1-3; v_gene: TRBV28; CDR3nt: TGTGCCAGCAGCATTGACCGATGGGGGTTCTCTGGAAACACCATATATTTT; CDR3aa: CASSIDRWGFSGNTIYF
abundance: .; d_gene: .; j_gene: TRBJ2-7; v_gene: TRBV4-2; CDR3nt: TGTGCCAGCAGCCAAGACAGGGAAGGCGACGAGCAGTACTTC; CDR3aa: CASSQDREGDEQYF
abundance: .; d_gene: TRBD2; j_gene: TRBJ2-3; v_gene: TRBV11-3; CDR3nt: TGTGCCAGCAGCCTCCGGACTAGCGGGGGCGCGCAGTATTTT; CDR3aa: CASSLRTSGGAQYF
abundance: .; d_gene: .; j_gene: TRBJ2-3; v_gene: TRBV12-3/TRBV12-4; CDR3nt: TGTGCGGGGGGGCCCGACACAGATACGCAGTATTTT; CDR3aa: CAGGPDTDTQYF
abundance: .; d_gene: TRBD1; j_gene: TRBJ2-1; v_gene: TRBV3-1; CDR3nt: TGTGCCTGCTGCCAGCAGGGGGCCGGGAATGAGCAGTTCTTC; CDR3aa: CACCQQGAGNEQFF
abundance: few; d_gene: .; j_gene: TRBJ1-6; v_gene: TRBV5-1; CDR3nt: TGCGCCAGCAGCTTCCAGGGGTCCTATAATTCACCCCTCCACTTT; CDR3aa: CASSFQGSYNSPLHF
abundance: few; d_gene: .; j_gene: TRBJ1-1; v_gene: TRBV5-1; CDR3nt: TGCGCCAGCAGCGAACAGCCAGAGAACACTGAAGCTTTCTTT; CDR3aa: CASSEQPENTEAFF
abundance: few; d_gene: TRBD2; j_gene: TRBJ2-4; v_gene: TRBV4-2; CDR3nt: TGTGCCAGCAGCCAGCCAGGGACTAGCGGGCACGAGGGGAACATTCAGTACTTC; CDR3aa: CASSQPGTSGHEGNIQYF
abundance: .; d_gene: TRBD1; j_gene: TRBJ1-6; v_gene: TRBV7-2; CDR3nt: TGTGCCAGCAGCCTCAGGGGGAGCTCCTATAATTCACCCCTCCACTTT; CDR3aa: CASSLRGSSYNSPLHF
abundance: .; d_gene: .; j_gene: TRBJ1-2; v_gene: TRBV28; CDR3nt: TGTGCCAGCAGTACCTCTCAGCGCTATGGCTACACCTTC; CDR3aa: CASSTSQRYGYTF
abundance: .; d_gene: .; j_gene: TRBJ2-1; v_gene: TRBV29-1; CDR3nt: TGCAGCGGGGGAAGGCGGGGCTGGGATGAGCAGTTCTTC; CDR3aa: CSGGRRGWDEQFF
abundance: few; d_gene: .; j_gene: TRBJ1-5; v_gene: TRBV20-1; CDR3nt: TGCAGTGCTAGTCAGACTTATAGCAATCAGCCCCAGCATTTT; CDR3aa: CSASQTYSNQPQHF
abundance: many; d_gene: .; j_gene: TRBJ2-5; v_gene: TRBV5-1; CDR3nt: TGCGCCAGCAGCTTGGGACTAGGAGAGACCCAGTACTTC; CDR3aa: CASSLGLGETQYF
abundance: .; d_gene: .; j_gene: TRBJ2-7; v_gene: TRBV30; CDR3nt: TGTGCCTGGGTGACCTCGGCAGCCTCCTACGAGCAGTACTTC; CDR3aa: CAWVTSAASYEQYF
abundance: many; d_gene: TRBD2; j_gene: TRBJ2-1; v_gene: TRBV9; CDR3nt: TGTGCCAGCAGCGTAACGGCGGGGGGGTTCAATGAGCAGTTCTTC; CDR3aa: CASSVTAGGFNEQFF
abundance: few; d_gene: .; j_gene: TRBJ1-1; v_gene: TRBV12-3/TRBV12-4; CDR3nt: TGTGCCAGCACCCTGGACCTCATGAACACTGAAGCTTTCTTT; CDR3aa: CASTLDLMNTEAFF
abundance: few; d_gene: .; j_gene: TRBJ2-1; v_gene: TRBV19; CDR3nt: TGTGCCAGTAGTCGGGCTCGGCGCCGGGATGAGCAGTTCTTC; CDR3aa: CASSRARRRDEQFF
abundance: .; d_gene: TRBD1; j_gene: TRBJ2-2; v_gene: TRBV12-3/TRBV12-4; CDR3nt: TGTGCCAGCAGTTCCAGGGGGACGGCTACCGGGGAGCTGTTTTTT; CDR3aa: CASSSRGTATGELFF
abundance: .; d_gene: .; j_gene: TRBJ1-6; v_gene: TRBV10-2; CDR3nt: TGCGCCAGCAGTGAGCCGGGCCGCCGGGATCGGTCACCCCTCCACTTT; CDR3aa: CASSEPGRRDRSPLHF
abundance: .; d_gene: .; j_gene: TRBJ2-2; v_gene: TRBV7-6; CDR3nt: TGTGCCAGCAGCTTAATCCCGGGAGCGAACACCGGGGAGCTGTTTTTT; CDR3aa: CASSLIPGANTGELFF
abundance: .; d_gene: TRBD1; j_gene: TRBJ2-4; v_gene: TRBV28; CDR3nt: TGTGCCAGCAGGGGACAGGGCAAAAACATTCAGTACTTC; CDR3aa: CASRGQGKNIQYF
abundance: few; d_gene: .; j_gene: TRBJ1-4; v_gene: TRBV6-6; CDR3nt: TGTGCCAGCATTACATCAGGGAGGGGCGAAACGAAACTGTTTTTT; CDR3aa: CASITSGRGETKLFF
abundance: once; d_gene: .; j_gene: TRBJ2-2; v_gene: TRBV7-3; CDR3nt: TGTGCCAGCAGCCAAAGGGGGAACACCGGGGAGCTGTTTTTT; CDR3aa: CASSQRGNTGELFF
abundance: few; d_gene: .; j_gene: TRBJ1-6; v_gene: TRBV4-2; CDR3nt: TGTGCCAGCAGCCCGTATTCGGGCGGTTCACCCCTCCACTTT; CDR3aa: CASSPYSGGSPLHF